A single sample gave rise to the 19 T cell receptor beta chains below, sequenced in a study of Graves' ophthalmopathy and Graves' hyperthyroidism. The TCR beta CDR3 regions underwent amplification from RNA transcripts. HTBI-primed RT-PCR formed the first round, and a multiplex PCR formed the second. TCRdb reprocessed the multiplex PCR reads with MiXCR, giving one entry per CDR3 protein. The data contain 400,000 to 450,000 distinct CDR3 sequences, about 21% of them singletons. The sequencing sample was made of peripheral blood. The receptors here all came from a woman between 18 and 30 years old with stable Graves' hyperthyroidism.

This clonotype was recorded many times. The chain joins TRBV7-2 to TRBJ2-5; D possibly corresponds to TRBD2 (6 bases). V shed 4 bases and J shed 5 bases, with 17 bases lying between them. The CDR3 contains 15 residues. Germline V CDR1 and CDR2: SGHTA, FQGNSA. The CDR3 coding sequence is TGTGCCAGCAGCTCTCACCCCGGGACTTGGGAGACCCAGTACTTC. It encodes CASSSHPGTWETQYF.

This clonotype has ten or more counts. This chain connects TRBV4-3 to TRBJ1-2; D may be TRBD1 (5 bases). V was shortened by 2 bases and J by 4 bases, with 11 bases between the two germline ends. Germline CDR1 is LGHNA and CDR2 is YSLEER. CDR3 length: 14 amino acids. CDR3: CASSQSRDVYGYTF. The CDR3, as DNA: TGCGCCAGCAGCCAATCGCGGGACGTCTATGGCTACACCTTC.

In its sample, this clonotype was seen a few times. This chain uses TRBV28 with TRBJ1-5; D possibly corresponds to TRBD1 (6 bases). Looked up from germline, CDR1 is MDHEN and CDR2 is SYDVKM. The ends were cut back, 3 bases at V and 0 bases at J, with 18 bases in the middle. This CDR3 is built from 18 residues. The CDR3, as DNA: TGTGCCAGCAGTTTGGGGGGCCCGGCCCCTTATAGCAATCAGCCCCAGCATTTT. Its protein is CASSLGGPAPYSNQPQHF.

This clonotype was detected ten times or more. J is TRBJ2-7 and V is TRBV6-1; 8 positions match TRBD1. J was trimmed by 3 bases and V by 6 bases; bases with no gene match: 10. The CDR3 sequence is 15 residues long. CDR1 and CDR2 (germline): MNHNS, SASEGT. CDR3 loop: CASSPLDRVDYEQYF. The DNA of the CDR3 is TGTGCCAGCAGCCCCCTGGACAGGGTGGACTACGAGCAGTACTTC.

V usage is TRBV19 and J usage is TRBJ1-2; perhaps TRBD1 as D (5 bases). V was shortened by 5 bases and J by 0 bases, with 13 bases between the two germline ends. The CDR3 covers 15 residues. Germline CDR1 LNHDA, CDR2 SQIVND (reference sequence). The CDR3 coding sequence is TGTGCCAGTAGTCCCCTCGACAGCTCTAACTATGGCTACACCTTC. It translates to CASSPLDSSNYGYTF. Supplemented by reference TRBV19 and TRBJ1-2, the full variable domain reads DGGITQSPKYLFRKEGQNVTLSCEQNLNHDAMYWYRQDPGQGLRLIYYSQIVNDFQKGDIAEGYSVSREKKESFPLTVTSAQKNPTAFYLCASSPLDSSNYGYTFGSGTRLTVV.

This clonotype has a handful of counts. The V and J genes are TRBV6-5 and TRBJ2-2; D might be TRBD1 or TRBD2, each matching 5 bases. Germline assignment: CDR1 MNHEY and CDR2 SVGAGI. The CDR3 spans 16 residues. V was trimmed by 6 bases and J by 6 bases, leaving 20 bases between them. The CDR3 sequence: CASRYTGTLVAGELFF. CDR3 DNA sequence: TGTGCCAGCAGATACACCGGGACGTTAGTGGCCGGGGAGCTGTTTTTT.

This clonotype was detected only once. CDR3 coding DNA: TGCGCCAGCAGTGGTAACGACAGGGACCAAGAGACCCAGTACTTC. It translates to CASSGNDRDQETQYF. The chain couples TRBV10-2 to TRBJ2-5, with 7 bases matching TRBD1. The V gene end was trimmed by 4 bases and the J gene end by 0 bases; junction bases not matched to a gene: 5. This CDR3 contains 15 residues. Per the germline V gene, CDR1 is WSHSY and CDR2 is SAAADI.

V gene TRBV2 combines with J gene TRBJ2-7; 9 nucleotides agree with TRBD1. Per germline, CDR1 SNHLY and CDR2 FYNNEI. The CDR3 runs 13 residues. After removal of 6 bases from V and 4 bases from J, the junction contained 4 bases not matched to a gene. CDR3 sequence (DNA): TGTGCCAGCAGGCCGGGACAGGGTTACGAGCAGTACTTC. Its translation is CASRPGQGYEQYF.

This clonotype has ten or more counts. V and J are TRBV30 and TRBJ2-2; D possibly corresponds to TRBD2 (5 bases). This CDR3 has 13 residues. Germline-derived CDR1 and CDR2 are GTSNPN and SVGIG (reference sequence). V was shortened by 0 bases and J by 7 bases, with 9 bases between the two germline ends. CDR3 in DNA: TGTGCCTGGAGTGTACTAGGAAGCGGGGAGCTGTTTTTT. It yields the protein CAWSVLGSGELFF.

This clonotype has a handful of counts. The rearrangement uses TRBV7-2 and TRBJ1-1; unclear D gene. Trimming shortened V by 6 bases and J by 5 bases, and 13 bases separated the two germline ends. The CDR3 has 13 amino acids. Germline values: CDR1 SGHTA, CDR2 FQGNSA. The CDR3 DNA reads as TGTGCCAGCAGTGTAGGGTTCCTGACTGAAGCTTTCTTT. Protein sequence: CASSVGFLTEAFF.

This clonotype was observed many times. The chain has TRBV6-1 and TRBJ2-2; D is possibly TRBD1 (5 bases). The CDR3 loop spans 13 amino acids. Between the trimmed V and J ends, which lost 3 bases and 6 bases, there was a span of 8 bases. Germline CDR1 is MNHNS and CDR2 is SASEGT. CDR3 nucleotide sequence: TGTGCCAGCAGTGAGCGGACACCCGGGGAGCTGTTTTTT. This codes for CASSERTPGELFF.

Ten or more counts support this clonotype. The chain combines TRBV6-5 with TRBJ2-5; D possibly corresponds to TRBD2 (7 bases). CDR3 size: 13 residues. Germline V gene lookup returns CDR1 MNHEY and CDR2 SVGAGI. The germline V and J ends were trimmed by 8 bases and 0 bases, with 10 bases remaining between them. CDR3 amino acids: CASGRGYQETQYF. The CDR3 coding sequence is TGTGCCAGCGGGAGGGGGTACCAAGAGACCCAGTACTTC.

This clonotype showed up just a few times. V is TRBV5-1 and J is TRBJ2-5, with D possibly TRBD1 on 6 matching bases. Germline values: CDR1 SGHRS, CDR2 YFSETQ. V was pared by 2 bases and J by 4 bases, with 9 bases between. The CDR3 sequence is 13 residues long. CDR3 residues: CASSFWGRETQYF. As DNA, the CDR3 is TGCGCCAGCAGCTTTTGGGGGCGAGAGACCCAGTACTTC.

This clonotype was counted at least ten times. The gene calls are TRBV15 and TRBJ2-5; possible D gene TRBD2, 6 bases. CDR3 length: 17 amino acids. Germline CDR1 and CDR2: LNHNV and YYDKDF (reference sequence). Trimming stripped 1 base from V and 0 bases from J, with 15 bases between. The CDR3 region has the DNA TGTGCCACCAGCAGAGTAGGAGAGCGGGCGTACCAAGAGACCCAGTACTTC. This sequence encodes CATSRVGERAYQETQYF.

Many counts were recorded for this clonotype. The chain employs TRBV7-3 and TRBJ1-1; weak D call: TRBD1 (6 bases). The length of the CDR3 is 14 residues. V was trimmed by 5 bases and J by 4 bases, leaving 14 bases between them. The germline V gene encodes CDR1 SGHTA and CDR2 FQGTGA. CDR3 nucleotides: TGTGCCAGCAGCGCCACAGGGTGGGGCACTGAAGCTTTCTTT. This encodes CASSATGWGTEAFF.

At least ten counts were recorded for this clonotype. The V call is TRBV6-1, the J call TRBJ1-3; possible D gene TRBD1, 6 bases. Germline CDR1 MNHNS, CDR2 SASEGT. V was pared by 4 bases and J by 0 bases, with 10 bases between. CDR3 length equals 15 residues. The CDR3 loop reads CASSVDRNSGNTIYF. The DNA for the CDR3 is TGTGCCAGCAGTGTCGACAGGAACTCTGGAAACACCATATATTTT.

There are many counts of this clonotype. The J gene is TRBJ1-1, the V gene TRBV6-2 or TRBV6-3; tentative D call: TRBD1 (6 bases). Germline-derived CDR1 and CDR2 are MNHEY and SVGEGT. The CDR3 has 12 residues. Trimming stripped 9 bases from V and 7 bases from J, with 15 bases between. The CDR3 loop reads CASRQVKDEAFF. The CDR3 DNA follows: TGTGCCAGTAGACAGGTTAAAGATGAAGCTTTCTTT.

This clonotype was recorded at least ten times. This rearrangement joins TRBV6-5 to TRBJ2-7, with 12 positions matching TRBD2. The V gene end was trimmed by 9 bases and the J gene end by 5 bases; junction bases not matched to a gene: 2. The CDR3 is 12 residues long. The germline V gene encodes CDR1 MNHEY and CDR2 SVGAGI. CDR3 DNA sequence: TGTGCCAGTGGACTAGCGGGAAACGAGCAGTACTTC. This sequence encodes CASGLAGNEQYF.

This clonotype showed up many times. CDR3 sequence (DNA): TGTGCCAGCTCACCCCCCCTTGCGCAGGGGGCTCAGCCCCAGCATTTT. Encoded protein: CASSPPLAQGAQPQHF. V and J are TRBV18 and TRBJ1-5; 8 nucleotides align to TRBD1. The CDR3 contains 16 residues. Germline V gene data show CDR1 as KGHSH and CDR2 as LQKENI. V trimming: 3 bases; J trimming: 6 bases; junction bases outside the gene matches: 10.